This is a list of T cell receptor beta chains from one sample in a study of T cell responses to AZD1222 COVID-19 vaccine. Produced via immunoSEQ multiplex PCR; TCRdb's table is partial and in-frame only. This sample has around 100,000 clones, with around 87% found just once. The sequenced sample was peripheral blood, obtained on day 0 of MenACWY control vaccination. These receptors all come from an adult in good health. CDR3s include the opening cysteine and the closing phenylalanine or tryptophan. A D gene is named only where the DNA matches it firmly. Clone size is given for some rows only: seen once, a few or many times, or a class if the clone is expanded.

V gene,clone size,D gene,J gene,CDR3 DNA,CDR3 protein
TRBV4-1,once,TRBD2,TRBJ2-3,TGCGCCAGCAGCCTGGGACTAGCGGGGGGTTACACAGATACGCAGTATTTT,CASSLGLAGGYTDTQYF
TRBV5-1,once,.,TRBJ1-2,TGCGCCAGCAGCTTGGGAGGGGAAGGCGGCTACACCTTC,CASSLGGEGGYTF
TRBV6-1,once,TRBD2,TRBJ2-1,TGTGCCAGCAGTGAGGGGGGACTAGCGGGGTATGAGCAGTTCTTC,CASSEGGLAGYEQFF
TRBV2,once,.,TRBJ1-2,TGTGCCAGCAGTGAAATCCGGGGGGGCTTCGGCTACACCTTC,CASSEIRGGFGYTF
TRBV4-3,.,.,TRBJ1-1,TGCGCCAGCAGCCAAGATACTGGATATCTAGTGAACACTGAAGCTTTCTTT,CASSQDTGYLVNTEAFF
TRBV28,.,TRBD1,TRBJ2-2,TGTGCCAGCAGTCTCGGGACAGGAGGCCCCGGGGAGCTGTTTTTT,CASSLGTGGPGELFF
TRBV15,.,TRBD2,TRBJ2-3,TGTGCCACCAGCAGGGGAACACTAGCGGGAGCCCCAGATACGCAGTATTTT,CATSRGTLAGAPDTQYF
TRBV5-1,.,.,TRBJ1-1,TGCGCCAGCAGCGCTACAGTGAACACTGAAGCTTTCTTT,CASSATVNTEAFF
TRBV2,.,.,TRBJ2-5,TGTGCCAGCAGTCCCCGGGCGGACCAAGAGACCCAGTACTTC,CASSPRADQETQYF
TRBV25-1,once,.,TRBJ1-4,TGTGCCAGCAGTGGCGGGGCACTTAATGAAAAACTGTTTTTT,CASSGGALNEKLFF
TRBV7-2,.,TRBD1,TRBJ1-2,TGTGCCAGCAGCCCGTCGGGGACAGGCGTTGGCTACACCTTC,CASSPSGTGVGYTF
TRBV24-1,few,.,TRBJ1-5,TGTGCCACCAGTGCGAAGGACAGAAATCAGCCCCAGCATTTT,CATSAKDRNQPQHF
TRBV10-3,once,TRBD2,TRBJ2-1,TGTGCCATCACGGGGGGAGATTACAATGAGCAGTTCTTC,CAITGGDYNEQFF
TRBV14,.,.,TRBJ2-7,TGTGCCAGCAGCCAAGACCGGGACACCCACTACGAGCAGTACTTC,CASSQDRDTHYEQYF
TRBV6-5,.,.,TRBJ1-1,TGTGCCAGCAGCCGCCCACGGGATACTGAAGCTTTCTTT,CASSRPRDTEAFF